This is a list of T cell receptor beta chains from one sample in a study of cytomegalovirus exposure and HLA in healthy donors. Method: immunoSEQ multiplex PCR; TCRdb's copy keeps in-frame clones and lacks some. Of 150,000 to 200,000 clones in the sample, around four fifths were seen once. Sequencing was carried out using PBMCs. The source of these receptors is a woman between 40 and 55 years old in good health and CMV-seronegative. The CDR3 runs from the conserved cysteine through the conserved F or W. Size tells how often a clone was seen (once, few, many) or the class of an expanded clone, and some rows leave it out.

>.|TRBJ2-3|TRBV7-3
CASSPVTSGGQDTQYF
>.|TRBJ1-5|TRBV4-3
CASSQDWTENQPQHF
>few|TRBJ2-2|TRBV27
CASRGLAGVVGELFF
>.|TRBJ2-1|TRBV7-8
CASSLRGRYNEQFF
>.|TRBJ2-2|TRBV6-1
CATNPGGAYGELFF
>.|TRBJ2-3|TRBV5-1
CASSSLSGDTQYF
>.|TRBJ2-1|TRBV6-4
CASSEAYGGRSSYNEQFF
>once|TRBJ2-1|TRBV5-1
CASSREGSSYNEQFF
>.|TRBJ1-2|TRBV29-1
CSVEDSLSYGYTF
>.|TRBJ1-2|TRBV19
CASSISGTGSYGYTF
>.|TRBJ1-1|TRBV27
CASSSGRGRLNTEAFF
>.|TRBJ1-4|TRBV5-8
CASSFGTGATNEKLFF
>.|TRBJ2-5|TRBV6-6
CASSYSRGRQETQYF
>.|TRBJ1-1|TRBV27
CASSLGSWAQGNTEAFF
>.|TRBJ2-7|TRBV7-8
CASSPDREGEQYF
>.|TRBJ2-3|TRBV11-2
CASSLVFRVSGSGDTQYF
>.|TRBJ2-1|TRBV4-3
CASSQDAAFSYNEQFF
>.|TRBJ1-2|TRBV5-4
CASSLEQGRGRRGYTF
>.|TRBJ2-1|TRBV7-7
CASSFTAGGNEQFF
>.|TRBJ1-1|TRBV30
CAWSPDRGTEAFF